The rows below give T cell receptor beta chains drawn from one sample of a study of T cells after yellow fever vaccination. Via MiXCR, TCRdb re-called the 5' RACE reads, giving one row per CDR3 protein. Here the sample spans hundreds of thousands of distinct CDR3 sequences, just over 20% being singletons. This sample comprised PBMCs, obtained roughly 20 days after the first yellow fever vaccination. These receptors were taken from a man aged 18 to 30 who received the YFV17D yellow fever vaccine. The conserved cysteine and the conserved F or W are not part of the CDR3 here.

j_call v_call cdr3_aa
TRBJ2-3 TRBV7-2 ASSSHLPPNTQY
TRBJ2-3 TRBV7-2 ASSPPGLAVTDTQY
TRBJ2-1 TRBV2 ASRRAGGSYNEQF
TRBJ2-3 TRBV6-2/TRBV6-3 ASSPQRGLSTDTQY
TRBJ2-4 TRBV24-1 ATSDYGNRQY
TRBJ1-1 TRBV10-3 AIRRTEKAEAF
TRBJ2-6 TRBV24-1 ATSDASRSGANVLT
TRBJ2-1 TRBV25-1 ASSEFTGIKPYNEQF
TRBJ1-3 TRBV5-1 ASSGTGTSSGNTIY
TRBJ2-3 TRBV5-1 ASSLYGYTQY
TRBJ1-6 TRBV7-9 ASSLAGQGSYNSPLH
TRBJ1-5 TRBV25-1 ASSEATGDNQPQH